The 3 T cell receptor beta chains reported below all come from one sample, sequenced in a study of blood T cell repertoires in COVID-19. Sequencing used immunoSEQ multiplex PCR; TCRdb keeps in-frame clones, though not all of them. Among more than 95,000 clones listed, about 80% were seen once. Sequencing was carried out using peripheral blood. These TCRs come from a human donor in a cohort sampled during active COVID-19.

The rearrangement links TRBV6-1 to TRBJ1-4, with a tentative D call TRBD1 (6 bases). Germline CDR1 MNHNS, CDR2 SASEGT. Trimming took 1 base from V and 5 from J, leaving 8 bases between them. The CDR3 contains 14 residues. The CDR3 region has the DNA TGTGCCAGCAGTGAAGGAGGGACAAATGAAAAACTGTTTTTT. This codes for CASSEGGTNEKLFF.

V gene TRBV28 combines with J gene TRBJ1-2, with 10 bases lining up with TRBD1. The CDR3 length is 15 residues. After removal of 4 bases from V and 8 bases from J, the junction contained 10 bases not matched to a gene. Germline CDR1 reads MDHEN; CDR2 reads SYDVKM. In nucleotides, the CDR3 is TGTGCCAGCAGTTCGGACAGGGGGAGCCTAAAGGGCTACACCTTC. As protein: CASSSDRGSLKGYTF.

This CDR3 reads CASSHRTGRYEQYF. The CDR3 DNA reads as TGTGCCAGCAGCCATAGGACAGGCCGCTACGAGCAGTACTTC. This chain joins TRBV3-1 (or the pseudogene TRBV3-2) and TRBJ2-7, with 7 bases fitting TRBD1. The CDR3 is 14 amino acids. V trimming: 3 bases; J trimming: 3 bases; junction bases outside the gene matches: 5. Germline CDR1 and CDR2: LGHDT and YNNKEL (reference sequence).